These T cell receptor beta chains were read from a single sample in a study of PD-L1 blockade in urothelial cancer. Clones were read by immunoSEQ multiplex PCR, and TCRdb kept only the in-frame ones, dropping some. The repertoire has 56,000 or so clones, approximately 85% of them found once; the top ten carry around 14%. The material was PBMCs, obtained around atezolizumab (anti-PD-L1) treatment. These receptors all stem from a man aged 65 to 79 with urothelial cancer. Both conserved end residues are part of each CDR3. Each record gives: J gene, V gene, D gene, clone size, CDR3 protein, CDR3 DNA. D genes are given only for firm matches. Where a row states a size, it is once, few, many or the class of an expanded clone; other rows omit it.

J: TRBJ1-2; V: TRBV2; D: TRBD1; size: -; CDR3: CASSTGQGQGYGYTF; DNA: TGTGCCAGCAGCACCGGACAGGGACAGGGCTATGGCTACACCTTC
J: TRBJ1-4; V: TRBV4-2; D: -; size: once; CDR3: CASSPRSAVNEKLFF; DNA: TGTGCCAGCAGCCCCCGGAGCGCCGTTAATGAAAAACTGTTTTTT
J: TRBJ2-7; V: TRBV6-5; D: TRBD1; size: -; CDR3: CASSSGGFHEQYF; DNA: TGTGCCAGCAGTTCAGGGGGCTTCCACGAGCAGTACTTC
J: TRBJ2-7; V: TRBV14; D: TRBD2; size: -; CDR3: CASSPLAGGTYEQYF; DNA: TGTGCCAGCAGCCCACTAGCGGGTGGCACCTACGAGCAGTACTTC
J: TRBJ1-5; V: TRBV10-2; D: TRBD1; size: -; CDR3: CASSDDRGGQPQHF; DNA: TGCGCCAGCAGTGACGACAGGGGAGGCCAGCCCCAGCATTTT
J: TRBJ2-7; V: TRBV2; D: TRBD2; size: -; CDR3: CASSEHPPGGGAYEQYF; DNA: TGTGCCAGCAGTGAACACCCCCCGGGAGGGGGGGCCTACGAGCAGTACTTC
J: TRBJ2-1; V: TRBV6-5; D: TRBD1; size: -; CDR3: CASSYGPGTGDNEQFF; DNA: TGTGCCAGCAGTTACGGTCCCGGGACAGGGGACAATGAGCAGTTCTTC
J: TRBJ2-2; V: TRBV27; D: TRBD2; size: -; CDR3: CASKGTSPTGELFF; DNA: TGTGCCAGCAAGGGGACTAGCCCCACCGGGGAGCTGTTTTTT
J: TRBJ2-7; V: TRBV11-2; D: -; size: once; CDR3: CASSFPGYEQYF; DNA: TGTGCCAGCAGCTTCCCCGGCTACGAGCAGTACTTC
J: TRBJ1-3; V: TRBV11-2; D: -; size: -; CDR3: CASSLADSSGNTIYF; DNA: TGTGCCAGCAGCTTAGCGGACAGCTCTGGAAACACCATATATTTT
J: TRBJ1-3; V: TRBV2; D: -; size: -; CDR3: CASSGAGGAGNTIYF; DNA: TGTGCCAGCAGTGGTGCTGGGGGGGCAGGAAACACCATATATTTT
J: TRBJ1-2; V: TRBV30; D: -; size: once; CDR3: CAWTRLRTNYGYTF; DNA: TGTGCCTGGACCCGACTGAGAACTAACTATGGCTACACCTTC
J: TRBJ2-3; V: TRBV9; D: TRBD2; size: -; CDR3: CASSVGIGLADSTDTQYF; DNA: TGTGCCAGCAGCGTTGGGATTGGACTAGCGGATAGCACAGATACGCAGTATTTT
J: TRBJ2-7; V: TRBV30; D: TRBD2; size: once; CDR3: CAWPRRAGGYEQYF; DNA: TGTGCCTGGCCCCGGCGGGCGGGAGGTTACGAGCAGTACTTC
J: TRBJ1-1; V: TRBV5-1; D: TRBD1; size: -; CDR3: CASRQTGGSDTEAFF; DNA: TGCGCCAGCAGACAAACAGGGGGCAGCGACACTGAAGCTTTCTTT
J: TRBJ1-1; V: TRBV6-1; D: TRBD1; size: -; CDR3: CASSEAWTGSTEAFF; DNA: TGTGCCAGCAGTGAAGCTTGGACAGGGAGCACTGAAGCTTTCTTT
J: TRBJ2-2; V: TRBV4-1; D: TRBD2; size: few; CDR3: CASSQGLANTGELFF; DNA: TGCGCCAGCAGCCAAGGACTAGCTAACACCGGGGAGCTGTTTTTT
J: TRBJ2-7; V: TRBV6-5; D: -; size: -; CDR3: CASRRGNLGEQYF; DNA: TGTGCCAGCAGGCGCGGGAATTTAGGCGAGCAGTACTTC
J: TRBJ2-7; V: TRBV4-1; D: -; size: -; CDR3: CASSQFGPTLRGEQYF; DNA: TGCGCCAGCAGCCAATTTGGACCGACGCTCCGGGGAGAGCAGTACTTC
J: TRBJ2-7; V: TRBV7-9; D: -; size: -; CDR3: CASSLTGGYEQYF; DNA: TGTGCCAGCAGCTTGACGGGCGGGTACGAGCAGTACTTC